This paragraph covers one T cell receptor (beta chain) sequence. The antigen remains unidentified. The sample belongs to a study of T cell responses to AZD1222 COVID-19 vaccine. Overall study findings and caveats: Donors were chiefly white British, with a greater number of females, and clonal diversity was perhaps underestimated. Rises in breadth and depth of Spike-specific TCRs came after two AZD1222 doses. Unmutated variant regions are reportedly the target of nearly half of TCRs that are spike-specific.

The method was immunoSEQ multiplex PCR; TCRdb's version includes in-frame clones alone and lacks a portion of them. The table lists about 140,000 clones, 80% to 95% of them singletons, with about 3% in the top ten. The receptor's source is an adult in good health. The sequencing here drew on peripheral blood, taken on day 0 of AZD1222 vaccination.

The chain's CDR3 is CASSELAGGYNEQFF. CDR3 bases: TGTGCCAGCAGTGAACTAGCGGGGGGCTACAATGAGCAGTTCTTC. The genes are TRBV2 and TRBJ2-1, with 11 nucleotides matching TRBD2. Germline CDR1 reads SNHLY; CDR2 reads FYNNEI. After removal of 2 bases from V and 3 bases from J, the junction contained 0 bases not matched to a gene. There are 15 residues in the CDR3.